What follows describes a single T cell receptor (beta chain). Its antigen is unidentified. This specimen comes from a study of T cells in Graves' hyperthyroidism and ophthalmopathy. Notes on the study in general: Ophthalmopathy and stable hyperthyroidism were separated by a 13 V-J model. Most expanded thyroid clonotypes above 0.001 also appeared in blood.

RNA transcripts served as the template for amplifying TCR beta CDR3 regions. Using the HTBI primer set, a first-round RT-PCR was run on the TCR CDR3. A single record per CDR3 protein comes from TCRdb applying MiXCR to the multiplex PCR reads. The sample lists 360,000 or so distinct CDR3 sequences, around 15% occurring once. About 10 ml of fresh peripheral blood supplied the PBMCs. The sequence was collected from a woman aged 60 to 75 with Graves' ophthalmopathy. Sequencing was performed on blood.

The CDR3 protein is CASTSAGPYNEQFF. In DNA, the CDR3 is TGCGCCAGCACCTCAGCGGGGCCCTACAATGAGCAGTTCTTC. The rearrangement uses TRBV5-1 and TRBJ2-1, with 7 bases identical to TRBD2. The CDR3 is 14 residues long. V lost 6 bases, J lost 2 bases, and 5 bases stayed unmatched. The germline V gene encodes CDR1 SGHRS and CDR2 YFSETQ.